This TCR beta chain is from a study of cytomegalovirus exposure and HLA in healthy donors. Notes on this clone: Its matching antigen is unknown.

CDR3 length: 14 amino acids. V gave up 2 bases and J gave up 8 bases; unmatched junction bases: 3. Germline CDR1 SGHTS, CDR2 YDEGEE. Broader study findings: A later look showed TCR association rates differing by HLA locus, highest for DRB1 and lowest for HLA-C. In a later analysis, common viral pathogens appeared linked to several of the most significant clusters.

The PCR was carried out with 60 Vbeta primers and 13 Jbeta primers. Measured with immunoSEQ multiplex PCR; TCRdb has only the in-frame clones, and not every one. The data show 130,000 to 150,000 clones, under 85% seen once. This chain links TRBV5-8 with TRBJ1-6; TRBD1 matches at 8 bases. The sequence came from a young man in good health and CMV-seronegative. The sequenced sample was PBMCs. In nucleotides, the CDR3 is TGTGCCAGCAGCTTTGGGACAGGATATTCACCCCTCCACTTT. Protein: CASSFGTGYSPLHF.